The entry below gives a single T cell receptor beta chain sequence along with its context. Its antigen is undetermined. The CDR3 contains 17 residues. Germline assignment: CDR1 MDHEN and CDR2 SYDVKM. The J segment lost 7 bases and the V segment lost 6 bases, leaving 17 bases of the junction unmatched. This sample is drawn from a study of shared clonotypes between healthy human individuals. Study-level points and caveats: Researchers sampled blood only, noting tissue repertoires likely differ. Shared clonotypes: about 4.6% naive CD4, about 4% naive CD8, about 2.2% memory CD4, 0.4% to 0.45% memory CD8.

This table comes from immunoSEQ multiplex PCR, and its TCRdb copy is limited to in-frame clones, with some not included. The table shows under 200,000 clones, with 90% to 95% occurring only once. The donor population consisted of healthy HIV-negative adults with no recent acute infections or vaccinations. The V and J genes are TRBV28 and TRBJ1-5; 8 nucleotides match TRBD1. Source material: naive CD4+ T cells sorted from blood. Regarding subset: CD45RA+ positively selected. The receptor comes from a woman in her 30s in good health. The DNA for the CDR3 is TGTGCCAGCAGCCCTACTAACTTAGACAGGGGTTTACAGCCCCAGCATTTT. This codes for CASSPTNLDRGLQPQHF.